Listed below are T cell receptor beta chains from one sample, sequenced in a study of shared clonotypes between healthy human individuals. Produced via immunoSEQ multiplex PCR; TCRdb's table is partial and in-frame only. This table has about 990,000 clones, 78% appearing once. The source material was memory CD4+ T cells from PBMCs. These receptors were collected from a man younger than 35 in good health. Some clones in this sample may be carry-over from other donors' samples. CDR3s include the opening cysteine and the closing phenylalanine or tryptophan. The order of the fields is D gene, J gene, clone size, V gene, CDR3 protein, CDR3 DNA. D genes are given only for firm matches. Size tells how often a clone was seen (once, few, many) or the class of an expanded clone, and some rows leave it out.

>NA|TRBJ1-1|once|TRBV7-9
CASSRDWNTEAFF
TGTGCCAGCAGCCGAGACTGGAACACTGAAGCTTTCTTT
>NA|TRBJ2-5|few|TRBV4-1
CASSQLGQGGETQYF
TGCGCCAGCAGCCAACTGGGGCAGGGCGGAGAGACCCAGTACTTC
>NA|TRBJ1-1|many|TRBV28
CASSLWEGETEAFF
TGTGCCAGCAGTTTATGGGAGGGTGAGACTGAAGCTTTCTTT
>TRBD1|TRBJ1-5|NA|TRBV30
CAWAGQGAQPQHF
TGTGCCTGGGCGGGACAGGGGGCTCAGCCCCAGCATTTT
>TRBD1|TRBJ2-3|few|TRBV2
CASRTGGDTQYF
TGTGCCAGCAGGACAGGGGGAGATACGCAGTATTTT
>NA|TRBJ1-2|NA|TRBV29-1
CSALSPGHYGYTF
TGCAGCGCCTTGTCCCCGGGGCACTATGGCTACACCTTC
>NA|TRBJ2-7|once|TRBV4-2
CASSQGPPGPYEQYF
TGTGCCAGCAGCCAAGGGCCCCCAGGGCCCTACGAGCAGTACTTC
>TRBD2|TRBJ2-3|NA|TRBV29-1
CSSRGLAGDPDTQYF
TGCAGCTCCCGTGGACTAGCGGGAGATCCAGATACGCAGTATTTT
>NA|TRBJ2-2|NA|TRBV6-4
CASSVDLTNTGELFF
TGTGCCAGCAGTGTGGACCTCACGAACACCGGGGAGCTGTTTTTT
>NA|TRBJ1-1|NA|TRBV6-6
CASTPSLQIYTEAFF
TGTGCCAGCACCCCCTCCCTTCAGATTTACACTGAAGCTTTCTTT
>TRBD2|TRBJ2-7|NA|TRBV7-9
CASSLAVSRTSGSYEQYF
TGTGCCAGCAGCTTAGCTGTGTCCCGGACTAGTGGGTCCTACGAGCAGTACTTC
>TRBD1|TRBJ2-2|NA|TRBV5-1
CASSQDRSATGELFF
TGCGCCAGCAGCCAGGACAGGTCGGCTACCGGGGAGCTGTTTTTT
>NA|TRBJ1-4|NA|TRBV30
CAWSVQKTAKKLFF
TGTGCCTGGAGTGTACAAAAGACAGCAAAAAAACTGTTTTTT
>NA|TRBJ1-4|NA|TRBV28
CASRSAEPATNEKLFF
TGTGCCAGCAGGTCGGCGGAACCGGCAACTAATGAAAAACTGTTTTTT
>NA|TRBJ1-4|NA|TRBV28
CASGTIRGGEKLFF
TGTGCCAGTGGGACGATACGAGGGGGTGAAAAACTGTTTTTT
>TRBD2|TRBJ2-1|few|TRBV7-9
CASSPWTSGRGNEQFF
TGTGCCAGCAGCCCGTGGACTAGCGGGAGGGGAAATGAGCAGTTCTTC
>TRBD1|TRBJ2-7|NA|TRBV2
CASSLQGAETEQYF
TGTGCCAGCAGCTTACAGGGGGCTGAAACCGAGCAGTACTTC
>NA|TRBJ1-1|NA|TRBV28
CASSLYPGPEGTEAFF
TGTGCCAGCAGTCTCTATCCGGGCCCCGAGGGGACTGAAGCTTTCTTT
>NA|TRBJ1-1|NA|TRBV6-4
CASSNKAGTTEAFF
TGTGCCAGCAGTAACAAAGCAGGAACCACGGAGGCTTTCTTT
>TRBD1|TRBJ1-2|NA|TRBV5-4
CASSHPGQGPYGYTF
TGTGCCAGCAGCCATCCGGGACAGGGCCCCTATGGCTACACCTTC
>NA|TRBJ2-1|NA|TRBV5-8
CASSPVDSRYNEQFF
TGTGCCAGCAGCCCGGTGGACTCGCGTTACAATGAGCAGTTCTTC
>TRBD1|TRBJ1-1|NA|TRBV7-9
CASSPKDRGTEAFF
TGTGCCAGCAGCCCAAAGGACAGGGGAACTGAAGCTTTCTTT
>TRBD2|TRBJ2-2|NA|TRBV28
CASSPGGSGGSGELFF
TGTGCCAGCAGCCCCGGGGGATCGGGAGGATCCGGGGAGCTGTTTTTT
>NA|TRBJ1-2|NA|TRBV6-1
CASSEPGLHGSNYGYTF
TGTGCCAGCAGTGAACCGGGACTCCACGGATCTAACTATGGCTACACCTTC
>NA|TRBJ1-2|NA|TRBV2
CASSNGPGYGYTF
TGTGCCAGCAGCAACGGGCCAGGCTATGGCTACACCTTC
>NA|TRBJ1-2|NA|TRBV4-1
CASSQVLSNYGYTF
TGCGCCAGCAGCCAAGTTCTGTCTAACTATGGCTACACCTTC
>TRBD2|TRBJ2-3|NA|TRBV5-1
CASSPSGSRLTSTDTQYF
TGCGCCAGCAGTCCTAGCGGGAGTAGACTGACTAGCACAGATACGCAGTATTTT
>NA|TRBJ1-1|NA|TRBV5-1
CASSWAAGAEAFF
TGCGCCAGCAGCTGGGCCGCGGGGGCTGAAGCTTTCTTT
>NA|TRBJ2-3|NA|TRBV29-1
CSVVVVAGTDTQYF
TGCAGCGTTGTCGTCGTGGCCGGCACAGATACGCAGTATTTT
>NA|TRBJ1-4|NA|TRBV11-2
CASSTSAPYSATNEKLFF
TGTGCCAGCAGCACCTCTGCCCCGTATAGCGCAACTAATGAAAAACTGTTTTTT
>NA|TRBJ2-5|NA|TRBV30
CAWSSGLGLTQYF
TGTGCCTGGAGTTCTGGACTCGGACTCACCCAGTACTTC
>NA|TRBJ2-7|NA|TRBV6-1
CASTTWGAQTYEQYF
TGTGCCAGCACCACTTGGGGGGCCCAAACCTACGAGCAGTACTTC
>NA|TRBJ2-3|NA|TRBV2
CASSPFDRGGDTQYF
TGTGCCAGCAGTCCGTTTGACAGGGGAGGGGATACGCAGTATTTT
>NA|TRBJ1-1|NA|TRBV19
CASSIPGVNTEAFF
TGTGCCAGTAGTATTCCTGGGGTGAACACTGAAGCTTTCTTT
>TRBD1|TRBJ2-6|NA|TRBV28
CASSHGTGGLPGANVLTF
TGTGCCAGCAGCCACGGGACAGGGGGCCTTCCTGGGGCCAACGTCCTGACTTTC
>TRBD2|TRBJ2-3|few|TRBV11-2
CASSPYGGNTDTQYF
TGTGCCAGCAGCCCTTACGGGGGGAACACAGATACGCAGTATTTT
>NA|TRBJ1-5|once|TRBV2
CASSEQGLNQPQHF
TGTGCCAGCAGTGAACAGGGCTTGAATCAGCCCCAGCATTTT
>NA|TRBJ1-5|many|TRBV11-3
CASRLRECVVNQPQHF
TGTGCCAGCAGACTCAGGGAGTGCGTGGTCAATCAGCCCCAGCATTTT
>NA|TRBJ2-7|once|TRBV5-4
CASSWGGVTASYEQYF
TGTGCCAGCAGCTGGGGGGGCGTTACCGCCAGCTACGAGCAGTACTTC
>NA|TRBJ2-7|NA|TRBV10-1
CASSDGSWGNEQYF
TGCGCCAGCAGTGATGGGAGTTGGGGCAACGAGCAGTACTTC
>TRBD1|TRBJ1-5|NA|TRBV27
CASSLSVTGINQPQHF
TGTGCCAGCAGTTTATCCGTGACAGGGATAAATCAGCCCCAGCATTTT
>NA|TRBJ2-1|NA|TRBV2
CASSGYNEQFF
TGTGCCAGTAGCGGTTACAATGAGCAGTTCTTC